Below, 19 T cell receptor beta chains from the same sample are listed, as sequenced in a study of OX40 agonist ivuxolimab in advanced cancers. Sequenced by immunoSEQ multiplex PCR; TCRdb stores in-frame clones only, minus some. The table has 130,000 or so clones, 93% seen once. The sequencing used CD4+ or CD8+ T cells sorted from blood, collected in a trial of the OX40 agonist ivuxolimab. The receptors were sampled from an adult with an advanced solid tumor such as melanoma, head and neck, liver or kidney cancer.

The chain links TRBV25-1 to TRBJ2-2, with 9 bases fitting TRBD1. Per the germline V gene, CDR1 is MGHDK and CDR2 is SYGVNS. CDR3 length: 16 residues. Losses at the gene ends were 4 bases for V and 0 bases for J; bases not matched to a gene: 3. This CDR3 reads CASSGGQGANTGELFF. The CDR3, as DNA: TGTGCCAGCAGTGGGGGACAGGGAGCGAACACCGGGGAGCTGTTTTTT.

Turning to this clone: This same CDR3 is encoded by further DNA sequences in the sample. CDR3 protein: CASSLDSNQPQHF. Written as DNA, the CDR3 is TGCGCCAGCAGCTTGGACAGTAATCAGCCCCAGCATTTT. This chain uses TRBV5-1 with TRBJ1-5; D is unclear. V was pared by 0 bases and J by 4 bases, with 5 bases between. The CDR3 has 13 residues. Germline V lookup: CDR1 SGHRS, CDR2 YFSETQ.

Only one count was recorded for this clone. This chain uses TRBV28 with TRBJ2-7, with D perhaps TRBD2 (6 bases). CDR1 and CDR2 from the germline V gene are MDHEN and SYDVKM. This CDR3 spans 12 amino acids. The V end was cut by 2 bases, the J end by 7 bases, with 9 bases between. In DNA form, the CDR3 reads TGTGCCAGCAGTTTAACGGCGGGGGAGCAGTACTTC. Protein: CASSLTAGEQYF.

This sequence joins TRBV5-1 and TRBJ1-2, with 10 bases matching TRBD1. From germline, CDR1 is SGHRS and CDR2 YFSETQ. This CDR3 is built from 14 residues. V lost 2 bases, J lost 6 bases, and 4 bases stayed unmatched. The CDR3 DNA reads TGCGCCAGCAGCTTCGGACAGGGGGTGGATGGCTACACCTTC. Its protein is CASSFGQGVDGYTF.

The chain couples TRBV5-1 to TRBJ2-7; 7 bases line up with TRBD1. From germline, CDR1 is SGHRS and CDR2 YFSETQ. The CDR3 covers 13 residues. J was trimmed by 2 bases and V by 4 bases; bases with no gene match: 3. CDR3 residues: CASSRGQTYEQYF. In nucleotides, the CDR3 is TGCGCCAGCAGCCGGGGACAGACCTACGAGCAGTACTTC.

The chain combines TRBV10-2 with TRBJ1-4; 9 bases agree with TRBD1. V trimming: 11 bases; J trimming: 7 bases; junction bases outside the gene matches: 8. The CDR3 has 13 amino acids. The germline CDR1 and CDR2 sequences are WSHSY and SAAADI. The CDR3 loop reads CASKRDRAEKLFF. CDR3 nucleotide sequence: TGCGCCTCAAAACGGGACAGGGCTGAAAAACTGTTTTTT.

The gene calls are TRBV18 and TRBJ1-5, with a tentative D call TRBD1 (5 bases). Germline V CDR1 and CDR2: KGHSH, LQKENI. This CDR3 has 14 amino acids. Deletions cut 3 bases from V and 2 bases from J, with 8 bases between. The CDR3 sequence is CASSPRGGNQPQHF. The DNA for the CDR3 is TGTGCCAGCTCACCGAGAGGGGGCAATCAGCCCCAGCATTTT.

Only one count was recorded for this clone. V gene TRBV10-1 combines with J gene TRBJ2-7, with 13 bases fitting TRBD2. The CDR3 spans 14 residues. V shed 6 bases and J 3 bases; nucleotides not matched to a gene: 2. The V gene's germline CDR1 is WNHNN and CDR2 SYGVQD (reference sequence). CDR3 DNA: TGCGCCAGCAGATGGACTAGCGGGAGCTACGAGCAGTACTTC. Translating it yields CASRWTSGSYEQYF.

This chain connects TRBV6-1 to TRBJ2-7; the match to TRBD1 covers 9 bases. Per the germline V gene, CDR1 is MNHNS and CDR2 is SASEGT. The CDR3 is 14 amino acids. V lost 7 bases, J lost 3 bases, and 7 bases stayed unmatched. The CDR3 DNA reads as TGTGCCAGCACCCCGACAGGGGGAGGCTACGAGCAGTACTTC. It yields the protein CASTPTGGGYEQYF.

The chain couples TRBV7-3 to TRBJ2-3, with 8 bases that match TRBD2. CDR3 size: 17 residues. J gave up 1 base and V 5 bases, and 11 bases lay outside the gene matches. The germline gives CDR1 SGHTA, CDR2 FQGTGA. CDR3 in amino acids: CASSQTRGAGGTDTQYF. The CDR3 DNA reads as TGTGCCAGCAGCCAGACGCGGGGAGCGGGGGGCACAGATACGCAGTATTTT.

V usage is TRBV7-2 and J usage is TRBJ2-1, with D perhaps matching TRBD1 (6 bases). The CDR3 covers 11 residues. The V gene's germline CDR1 is SGHTA and CDR2 FQGNSA. The V end was cut by 3 bases, the J end by 12 bases, with 9 bases between. The CDR3, as DNA: TGTGCCAGCAGCTTGGACAGCGGGCAGTTCTTC. Translating gives CASSLDSGQFF.

V is TRBV6-1 and J is TRBJ1-2; D may be TRBD1 (5 bases). This CDR3 region has 15 residues. CDR1 and CDR2 (germline): MNHNS, SASEGT. The V gene lost 3 bases and the J gene lost 7 bases, with 18 bases spanning the gap. Here the CDR3 DNA reads TGTGCCAGCAGTGACTCTCAGGGTGCTCGTGGTGGCTACACCTTC. Its protein is CASSDSQGARGGYTF.

The chain has TRBV27 and TRBJ2-7, with D unresolved. Germline V gives CDR1 MNHEY, CDR2 SMNVEV (reference sequence). The V and J ends lost 0 bases and 2 bases respectively, with 14 bases between them. CDR3 length: 16 residues. The CDR3 coding sequence is TGTGCCAGCAGTTTATCGTCGTCGGGTTTACCCTACGAGCAGTACTTC. Protein sequence: CASSLSSSGLPYEQYF.

The V and J genes are TRBV6-6 and TRBJ1-1; D may be TRBD1 (6 bases). V lost 2 bases, J lost 4 bases, and 11 bases lay in between. Germline V CDR1 and CDR2: MNHNY, SVGAGI (reference sequence). The CDR3 covers 14 residues. As DNA, the CDR3 is TGTGCCAGCAGTTACGGGGGGCAGAGCACTGAAGCTTTCTTT. This gives the protein CASSYGGQSTEAFF.

This chain uses TRBV25-1 with TRBJ1-2; 8 nucleotides match TRBD1. This CDR3 region has 16 residues. The V gene end was trimmed by 4 bases and the J gene end by 1 base; junction bases not matched to a gene: 8. CDR1 MGHDK and CDR2 SYGVNS come from the germline V gene. The CDR3 loop reads CASSGPLTGVNYGYTF. The CDR3 nucleotides are TGTGCCAGCAGTGGCCCCCTGACAGGGGTTAACTATGGCTACACCTTC.

This chain links TRBV9 with TRBJ2-3; D remains ambiguous. CDR1 and CDR2 (germline): SGDLS, YYNGEE. V was trimmed by 0 bases and J by 4 bases, leaving 9 bases between them. The CDR3 consists of 14 residues. The CDR3 protein is CASSVGSKADTQYF. Written as DNA, the CDR3 is TGTGCCAGCAGCGTAGGAAGCAAGGCAGATACGCAGTATTTT.

The J gene is TRBJ2-1, the V gene TRBV7-9; 7 bases match TRBD2. This CDR3 has 12 residues. CDR1 is SEHNR, CDR2 FQNEAQ, per germline (reference sequence). Trimming removed 5 bases from V and 9 bases from J; junction bases left unmatched: 4. The CDR3 bases are TGTGCCAGCAGCCGACTAGCAAGTGAGCAGTTCTTC. This translates into CASSRLASEQFF.

This chain links TRBV28 with TRBJ1-5; D is uncertain. Trimming left V 2 bases short and J 7 bases short, with 6 bases between. Per the germline V gene, CDR1 is MDHEN and CDR2 is SYDVKM. The CDR3 is 12 amino acids. In DNA, the CDR3 is TGTGCCAGCAGTTTAGCGAACCAGCCCCAGCATTTT. Translating it yields CASSLANQPQHF. Full variable domain (remainder filled in from reference TRBV28 and TRBJ1-5): DVKVTQSSRYLVKRTGEKVFLECVQDMDHENMFWYRQDPGLGLRLIYFSYDVKMKEKGDIPEGYSVSREKKERFSLILESASTNQTSMYLCASSLANQPQHFGDGTRLSIL.

V usage is TRBV2 and J usage is TRBJ2-7; D is ambiguous. Germline V gives CDR1 SNHLY, CDR2 FYNNEI. The CDR3 has 14 amino acids. The V and J ends lost 3 bases and 0 bases respectively, with 9 bases between them. For the CDR3, the DNA is TGTGCCAGCAGTGAGAGGCCTTCCTCCTACGAGCAGTACTTC. Translating gives CASSERPSSYEQYF.